These T cell receptor beta chains were read from a single sample in a study of blood T cell repertoires in COVID-19. Measured with immunoSEQ multiplex PCR; TCRdb has only the in-frame clones, and not every one. This table has about 310,000 clones, 80% to 90% appearing once. The material sequenced was peripheral blood. The receptors derive from a man aged 45-60 years with active or convalescent COVID-19. CDR3s include the opening cysteine and the closing phenylalanine or tryptophan. Fields, in order: CDR3 DNA, CDR3 protein, J gene, D gene, V gene, clone size. The D gene is left open where the match is weak. The listing skips clone size in some rows; elsewhere it reads once, few, many or a size class.

CDR3 DNA: TGTGCCAGCAGCTTGCGACAGGGGGCGCTTTCAGATACGCAGTATTTT; CDR3 protein: CASSLRQGALSDTQYF; J gene: TRBJ2-3; D gene: TRBD1; V gene: TRBV4-2; clone size: NA
CDR3 DNA: TGTGCCAGCAGCCGGCGAACGGGGGTGTCTGAAGCTTTCTTT; CDR3 protein: CASSRRTGVSEAFF; J gene: TRBJ1-1; D gene: NA; V gene: TRBV5-5; clone size: NA
CDR3 DNA: TGTGCCAGCAGCTCGGGAGCTAGCGAGAGTTCAGAGCAGTTCTTC; CDR3 protein: CASSSGASESSEQFF; J gene: TRBJ2-1; D gene: NA; V gene: TRBV7-9; clone size: NA
CDR3 DNA: TGTGCCAGCTCACCAAACCAGCGGGGGAAGGCAAGCTCTGGAAACACCATATATTTT; CDR3 protein: CASSPNQRGKASSGNTIYF; J gene: TRBJ1-3; D gene: NA; V gene: TRBV18; clone size: NA
CDR3 DNA: TGTGCCGGGGGAGGAAGAGGTGGGGAGCTGTTTTTT; CDR3 protein: CAGGGRGGELFF; J gene: TRBJ2-2; D gene: NA; V gene: TRBV28; clone size: NA
CDR3 DNA: TGCGCCAGCAGTGGACTAGCGGGAGAGAACATTCAGTACTTC; CDR3 protein: CASSGLAGENIQYF; J gene: TRBJ2-4; D gene: TRBD2; V gene: TRBV10-2; clone size: NA
CDR3 DNA: TGTGCCAGTAGTACCCGGACTAGCGCGCTAAATGAGCAGTTCTTC; CDR3 protein: CASSTRTSALNEQFF; J gene: TRBJ2-1; D gene: TRBD2; V gene: TRBV19; clone size: once
CDR3 DNA: TGTGCCAGCAGTTTCGGGGATAACACTGAAGCTTTCTTT; CDR3 protein: CASSFGDNTEAFF; J gene: TRBJ1-1; D gene: NA; V gene: TRBV28; clone size: NA
CDR3 DNA: TGTGCCAGCATCCCGGGGACATTACACACTGAAGCTTTCTTT; CDR3 protein: CASIPGTLHTEAFF; J gene: TRBJ1-1; D gene: NA; V gene: TRBV28; clone size: NA
CDR3 DNA: TGTGCCAGCAGCCTCCCTTTTGGGGGCGGGAATGAAAAACTGTTTTTT; CDR3 protein: CASSLPFGGGNEKLFF; J gene: TRBJ1-4; D gene: NA; V gene: TRBV7-8; clone size: NA
CDR3 DNA: TGTGCCAGTAGTCCAGGAGCGGGGATCTTCTACGAGCAGTACTTC; CDR3 protein: CASSPGAGIFYEQYF; J gene: TRBJ2-7; D gene: TRBD2; V gene: TRBV19; clone size: NA
CDR3 DNA: TGCAGCGTTGCAGGGTTCAACTATGGCTACACCTTC; CDR3 protein: CSVAGFNYGYTF; J gene: TRBJ1-2; D gene: NA; V gene: TRBV29-1; clone size: NA
CDR3 DNA: TGTGCCAGCAGCCAAGCAGGGGGATCCTACAATGAGCAGTTCTTC; CDR3 protein: CASSQAGGSYNEQFF; J gene: TRBJ2-1; D gene: TRBD1; V gene: TRBV3-1/TRBV3-2; clone size: NA
CDR3 DNA: TGTGCCAGCAGTTCGCCCGAACTAGCGGGGCAAGAGACCCAGTACTTC; CDR3 protein: CASSSPELAGQETQYF; J gene: TRBJ2-5; D gene: TRBD2; V gene: TRBV6-6; clone size: NA
CDR3 DNA: TGTGCCAGCTCACCACCCAATTATGACTTACAAGAGACCCAGTACTTC; CDR3 protein: CASSPPNYDLQETQYF; J gene: TRBJ2-5; D gene: NA; V gene: TRBV18; clone size: NA
CDR3 DNA: TGCGCCAGCAGCCAAGATCAAGGACTACTAAGCACCAATGAGCAGTTCTTC; CDR3 protein: CASSQDQGLLSTNEQFF; J gene: TRBJ2-1; D gene: NA; V gene: TRBV4-1; clone size: NA
CDR3 DNA: TGTGCCAGCTCCCTAGGGACAGGCATCTACAATGAGCAGTTCTTC; CDR3 protein: CASSLGTGIYNEQFF; J gene: TRBJ2-1; D gene: TRBD1; V gene: TRBV18; clone size: NA
CDR3 DNA: TGCGCCAGCAGCTTGGATCCACTAGCGGGAAAAGGAGATACGCAGTATTTT; CDR3 protein: CASSLDPLAGKGDTQYF; J gene: TRBJ2-3; D gene: TRBD2; V gene: TRBV5-1; clone size: NA
CDR3 DNA: TGTGCCGGTCAGCGGGAGGTGAACACCGGGGAGCTGTTTTTT; CDR3 protein: CAGQREVNTGELFF; J gene: TRBJ2-2; D gene: TRBD2; V gene: TRBV2; clone size: few
CDR3 DNA: TGTGCCAGCAGCGTAGATCCCTCCAGGGGTAACTACGAGCAGTACTTC; CDR3 protein: CASSVDPSRGNYEQYF; J gene: TRBJ2-7; D gene: NA; V gene: TRBV9; clone size: NA
CDR3 DNA: TGTGCCAGCAGTTCAGGGGCAGGTTTTAATGAAAAACTGTTTTTT; CDR3 protein: CASSSGAGFNEKLFF; J gene: TRBJ1-4; D gene: NA; V gene: TRBV6-5; clone size: NA
CDR3 DNA: TGTGCCGCCACGAGAGCGGGAGGGAGCGAGCAGTACTTC; CDR3 protein: CAATRAGGSEQYF; J gene: TRBJ2-7; D gene: TRBD2; V gene: TRBV10-3; clone size: NA